The rows below give T cell receptor beta chains drawn from one sample of a study of blood T cell repertoires in COVID-19. Libraries were prepared by immunoSEQ multiplex PCR; TCRdb keeps only in-frame clonotypes and omits some of them. The sample has some 26,000 clones, just over 85% seen once. The sequenced sample was peripheral blood. The receptors shown here come from a woman aged 45-59 years with active COVID-19. CDR3s include the opening cysteine and the closing phenylalanine or tryptophan. Each record gives: J gene, clone size, D gene, V gene, CDR3 protein, CDR3 DNA. D genes are given only for firm matches. The size of a clone is reported for some rows only, either as once, few or many, or as a class for expanded clones.

J: TRBJ2-7
size: -
D: -
V: TRBV28
CDR3: CASSFGRQAISYEQYF
DNA: TGTGCCAGCAGTTTCGGTAGACAGGCCATCTCCTACGAGCAGTACTTC

J: TRBJ2-7
size: -
D: -
V: TRBV7-9
CDR3: CASSFPSGRSYEQYF
DNA: TGTGCCAGCAGCTTCCCCTCCGGGAGATCCTACGAGCAGTACTTC

J: TRBJ1-1
size: once
D: TRBD1
V: TRBV7-3
CDR3: CASSFPDRGYLLNTEAFF
DNA: TGTGCCAGCAGCTTTCCGGACAGGGGATACTTATTGAACACTGAAGCTTTCTTT

J: TRBJ1-3
size: -
D: -
V: TRBV2
CDR3: CASSFSGGKGNTIYF
DNA: TGTGCCAGCAGTTTCAGCGGGGGCAAAGGAAACACCATATATTTT

J: TRBJ1-3
size: -
D: TRBD1
V: TRBV5-1
CDR3: CASSLVQGANTIYF
DNA: TGCGCCAGCAGCTTAGTACAGGGGGCGAACACCATATATTTT

J: TRBJ2-3
size: once
D: TRBD2
V: TRBV20-1
CDR3: CSASSVTLGLAATTDTQYF
DNA: TGCAGTGCTAGTTCTGTCACCCTCGGACTAGCGGCTACAACAGATACGCAGTATTTT

J: TRBJ2-7
size: -
D: -
V: TRBV18
CDR3: CASSPETSSYEQYF
DNA: TGTGCCAGCTCACCAGAGACAAGCTCCTACGAGCAGTACTTC

J: TRBJ1-3
size: once
D: TRBD1
V: TRBV29-1
CDR3: CSVEERADRVGNTIYF
DNA: TGCAGCGTTGAAGAGAGGGCGGACAGGGTTGGAAACACCATATATTTT

J: TRBJ2-2
size: -
D: -
V: TRBV2
CDR3: CASSEGLPSRGRTGELFF
DNA: TGTGCCAGCAGTGAAGGACTCCCTAGCAGAGGGCGGACCGGGGAGCTGTTTTTT

J: TRBJ2-1
size: once
D: TRBD2
V: TRBV27
CDR3: CASREFSGVYNEQFF
DNA: TGTGCCAGCAGGGAATTTAGCGGGGTGTACAATGAGCAGTTCTTC

J: TRBJ2-1
size: once
D: TRBD2
V: TRBV11-2
CDR3: CASSLAPSSGTSYNEQFF
DNA: TGTGCCAGCAGCTTAGCTCCATCGAGCGGGACTTCCTACAATGAGCAGTTCTTC

J: TRBJ1-2
size: few
D: -
V: TRBV6-2/TRBV6-3
CDR3: CASSYSIGGRAYGYTF
DNA: TGTGCCAGCAGTTACTCGATCGGGGGGCGCGCCTATGGCTACACCTTC

J: TRBJ1-1
size: -
D: -
V: TRBV27
CDR3: CASSLEGLGTEAFF
DNA: TGTGCCAGCAGTTTAGAGGGCCTCGGCACTGAAGCTTTCTTT

J: TRBJ1-1
size: -
D: -
V: TRBV7-9
CDR3: CASSSRQNTEAFF
DNA: TGTGCCAGCAGCTCAAGACAGAACACTGAAGCTTTCTTT

J: TRBJ2-1
size: -
D: TRBD2
V: TRBV3-1/TRBV3-2
CDR3: CASSPGTSGRWNEQFF
DNA: TGTGCCAGCAGCCCGGGGACTAGCGGGAGGTGGAATGAGCAGTTCTTC

J: TRBJ2-7
size: -
D: TRBD1
V: TRBV2
CDR3: CASSTPGQGPSDYEQYF
DNA: TGTGCCAGCAGTACCCCGGGACAGGGACCCTCTGACTACGAGCAGTACTTC